Below are 27 T cell receptor beta chains sequenced from a single sample in a study of neurological immune-mediated disorders. MiXCR, applied by TCRdb to the 5' RACE reads, yields one record per CDR3 protein. Here the sample spans 40,000 to 55,000 distinct CDR3 sequences, around 5.3% being singletons. Material for sequencing was CD4+ T cells from blood. The receptors come from a woman younger than 35 with multiple sclerosis.

This clonotype was observed at least ten times. V and J are TRBV20-1 and TRBJ1-5; D ambiguous. Germline V gene data show CDR1 as DFQATT and CDR2 as SNEGSKA (reference sequence). The CDR3 covers 15 residues. Trimming took off 6 bases at V and 1 base at J, with 16 bases between the two ends. CDR3 residues: CSAQREGGSNQPQHF. The CDR3 DNA sequence: TGCAGTGCCCAGAGAGAGGGTGGGAGCAATCAGCCCCAGCATTTT.

This clonotype occurred many times. This chain joins TRBV5-1 and TRBJ1-1; D gene uncertain. The CDR3 is 14 amino acids. CDR1 is SGHRS and CDR2 is YFSETQ in the germline V gene. V was trimmed by 0 bases and J by 2 bases, leaving 8 bases between them. The CDR3 DNA is TGCGCCAGCAGCTTGGGTAGAGATAACACTGAAGCTTTCTTT. Amino acid sequence: CASSLGRDNTEAFF. Full variable domain (remainder filled in from reference TRBV5-1 and TRBJ1-1): KAGVTQTPRYLIKTRGQQVTLSCSPISGHRSVSWYQQTPGQGLQFLFEYFSETQRNKGNFPGRFSGRQFSNSRSEMNVSTLELGDSALYLCASSLGRDNTEAFFGQGTRLTVV.

With respect to this clonotype: This could be a read error, since a much larger clone is one nucleotide away. The genes are TRBV18 and TRBJ1-1; the D is unclear. Germline V lookup: CDR1 KGHSH, CDR2 LQKENI. The CDR3 consists of 13 residues. With 5 bases removed from V and 1 base from J, the gap between germline ends came to 8 bases. CDR3 sequence (DNA): TGTGCCAGCTCAGAGACAAGGAACACTGAAGCTTTCTTT. Encoded protein: CASSETRNTEAFF.

The rearrangement links TRBV20-1 to TRBJ2-1; perhaps TRBD2 as D (5 bases). Trimming pared 0 bases from V and 0 bases from J, leaving 15 bases between. Looked up from germline, CDR1 is DFQATT and CDR2 is SNEGSKA (reference sequence). CDR3 length: 17 amino acids. The CDR3 loop is CSARDFLGESSYNEQFF. In DNA form, the CDR3 reads TGCAGTGCTAGAGATTTTCTTGGGGAGAGCTCCTACAATGAGCAGTTCTTC.

This clonotype has at least ten counts. The V gene is TRBV28, the J gene TRBJ1-1; weak D call: TRBD1 (5 bases). Trimming cost V 3 bases and J 4 bases, with 12 bases left between them. Germline-derived CDR1 and CDR2 are MDHEN and SYDVKM. The CDR3 is 14 amino acids. The CDR3, as DNA: TGTGCCAGCAGTTTGAACCGGGGGATCACTGAAGCTTTCTTT. This translates into CASSLNRGITEAFF. The whole variable domain, filled in from reference TRBV28 and TRBJ1-1, reads DVKVTQSSRYLVKRTGEKVFLECVQDMDHENMFWYRQDPGLGLRLIYFSYDVKMKEKGDIPEGYSVSREKKERFSLILESASTNQTSMYLCASSLNRGITEAFFGQGTRLTVV.

This clonotype has more than one count but fewer than ten. The V gene is TRBV20-1, the J gene TRBJ1-1; D is undetermined. The CDR3 consists of 14 residues. V gave up 0 bases and J gave up 3 bases, with 11 bases separating them. Germline-derived CDR1 and CDR2 are DFQATT and SNEGSKA (reference sequence). Here the CDR3 reads CSARDPDGYTEAFF. CDR3 nucleotide sequence: TGCAGTGCTAGAGATCCGGACGGATACACTGAAGCTTTCTTT.

This clonotype occurred a few times. The chain combines TRBV2 with TRBJ1-1; D gene unclear. V was shortened by 5 bases and J by 5 bases, with 9 bases between the two germline ends. Germline V gene sequence: CDR1 SNHLY, CDR2 FYNNEI. The CDR3 sequence is 12 residues long. The CDR3 DNA is TGTGCCAGCAGTAAACAGTATACTGAAGCTTTCTTT. Its translation: CASSKQYTEAFF.

Ten or more counts support this clonotype. This rearrangement joins TRBV20-1 to TRBJ2-3; D gene uncertain. Germline V lookup: CDR1 DFQATT, CDR2 SNEGSKA (reference sequence). V was clipped by 6 bases and J by 3 bases, with 10 bases between them. The CDR3 is 12 amino acids. CDR3 amino acids: CSAKLLTDTQYF. The CDR3 DNA follows: TGCAGTGCAAAACTTCTTACAGATACGCAGTATTTT.

This clonotype came up many times. This chain links TRBV28 with TRBJ2-1; D is unclear. CDR3 length: 14 amino acids. Germline V gene lookup returns CDR1 MDHEN and CDR2 SYDVKM. The V end lost 5 bases, the J end lost 1 base, and 9 bases lay between the germline ends. This chain's CDR3 is CASSKGTSYNEQFF. CDR3 sequence (DNA): TGTGCCAGCAGTAAGGGTACGTCCTACAATGAGCAGTTCTTC.

This clonotype has a count of ten or more. The chain joins TRBV6-5 to TRBJ1-2; D remains unclear. There are 13 residues in the CDR3. Germline V gives CDR1 MNHEY, CDR2 SVGAGI. With 0 bases removed from V and 8 bases from J, the gap between germline ends came to 10 bases. CDR3 bases: TGTGCCAGCAGTTACTCGAAGTCCAGCGGCTACACCTTC. Translated, it gives CASSYSKSSGYTF.

The gene calls are TRBV9 and TRBJ2-1; D possibly corresponds to TRBD1 (6 bases). Germline CDR1 and CDR2: SGDLS and YYNGEE. The CDR3 runs to 15 residues. Deletions cut 5 bases from V and 4 bases from J, with 16 bases between. In nucleotides, the CDR3 is TGTGCCAGCAGTCCTACAGGGATTCGGTACAATGAGCAGTTCTTC. Translation: CASSPTGIRYNEQFF.

This clonotype was counted many times. This sequence joins TRBV20-1 and TRBJ1-1, with 9 positions matching TRBD1. V shed 4 bases, J shed 5 bases, and the junction held 8 bases outside the gene matches. Germline values: CDR1 DFQATT, CDR2 SNEGSKA (reference sequence). The CDR3 totals 14 residues. The CDR3 DNA is TGCAGTGCTAAAGAACAGGGGGCGGTGACTGAAGCTTTCTTT. Amino acids: CSAKEQGAVTEAFF.

The chain joins TRBV19 to TRBJ2-1, with no clear D. Trimming left V 2 bases short and J 0 bases short, with 11 bases between. Per the germline V gene, CDR1 is LNHDA and CDR2 is SQIVND (reference sequence). CDR3 length: 16 amino acids. CDR3: CASSITASSSYNEQFF. The CDR3 DNA sequence: TGTGCCAGTAGTATAACAGCGAGTAGCTCCTACAATGAGCAGTTCTTC.

This clonotype was observed many times. The J gene is TRBJ2-1, the V gene TRBV10-2, with 8 bases that match TRBD2. Trimming took 0 bases from V and 10 from J; bases not matched to a gene: 5. The germline gives CDR1 WSHSY, CDR2 SAAADI. The length of the CDR3 is 14 residues. The CDR3 reads CASSESSSGGEQFF. CDR3 nucleotides: TGCGCCAGCAGTGAGTCCTCCTCGGGGGGGGAGCAGTTCTTC.

In its sample, this clonotype was seen many times. The CDR3 DNA reads TGTGCCAGCAGCCCGGGACAGTTCCAAGAGACCCAGTACTTC. It specifies CASSPGQFQETQYF. The chain combines TRBV11-2 with TRBJ2-5, with 7 bases aligning to TRBD1. This CDR3 contains 14 residues. Trimming took 5 bases from V and 1 from J; bases not matched to a gene: 4. The germline gives CDR1 SGHAT, CDR2 FQNNGV.

Ten or more counts support this clonotype. The chain has TRBV7-3 and TRBJ2-6; D might be TRBD1 (6 bases). Germline CDR1 reads SGHTA; CDR2 reads FQGTGA. CDR3 size: 18 residues. Between the trimmed V and J ends, which lost 5 bases and 0 bases, there was a span of 17 bases. The CDR3 DNA reads TGTGCCAGCAGCACAACCGGGACACCGAGCTCTGGGGCCAACGTCCTGACTTTC. Protein: CASSTTGTPSSGANVLTF. Combining the CDR3 with reference TRBV7-3 and TRBJ2-6 gives the whole variable domain GAGVSQTPSNKVTEKGKYVELRCDPISGHTALYWYRQSLGQGPEFLIYFQGTGAADDSGLPNDRFFAVRPEGSVSTLKIQRTERGDSAVYLCASSTTGTPSSGANVLTFGAGSRLTVL.

In regard to this clonotype: A junction boundary mismatches the germline segment, possibly from a read error. The chain's CDR3 is CASSLDETGYNEQFF. The CDR3 nucleotides read TGTGCTAGCAGCTTAGATGAAACAGGGTACAATGAGCAGTTCTTC. The chain uses TRBV7-7 and TRBJ2-1, with D maybe TRBD1 (6 bases). CDR1 is SSHAT and CDR2 is FNYEAQ in the germline V gene (reference sequence). This CDR3 is 15 amino acids long.

This clonotype was observed at least ten times. V usage is TRBV18 and J usage is TRBJ2-7; D possibly corresponds to TRBD2 (6 bases). Trimming left V 2 bases short and J 6 bases short, with 14 bases between. CDR1 is KGHSH and CDR2 is LQKENI in the germline V gene. This CDR3 contains 14 residues. Written as DNA, the CDR3 is TGTGCCAGCTCACCATCCCCCGCCGGGGGCGAGCAGTACTTC. Its translation: CASSPSPAGGEQYF.

This clonotype was observed at least ten times. V gene TRBV7-9 combines with J gene TRBJ1-6; the match to TRBD1 covers 8 bases. Germline CDR1 is SEHNR and CDR2 is FQNEAQ (reference sequence). V trimming: 5 bases; J trimming: 10 bases; junction bases outside the gene matches: 7. The length of the CDR3 is 14 residues. The CDR3 coding sequence is TGTGCCAGCAGCCCGGACAGGGACACATCACCCCTCCACTTT. Translating gives CASSPDRDTSPLHF.

The table lists this clonotype with many counts. The V call is TRBV12-3 or TRBV12-4, the J call TRBJ1-2, with TRBD1 matching 7 bases. The CDR3 extends over 13 amino acids. V lost 6 bases to trimming and J lost 4 bases; unmatched junction nucleotides: 5. CDR3 sequence (DNA): TGTGCCAGCAGCCGCGGGACAGCCTATGGCTACACCTTC. Protein: CASSRGTAYGYTF.

Many counts were recorded for this clonotype. This chain uses TRBV9 with TRBJ1-3; D not certain. This CDR3 spans 15 amino acids. Germline values: CDR1 SGDLS, CDR2 YYNGEE. The V gene lost 0 bases and the J gene lost 2 bases, with 9 bases spanning the gap. CDR3 region: CASSVGAGPGNTIYF. The CDR3 region has the DNA TGTGCCAGCAGCGTAGGGGCAGGCCCTGGAAACACCATATATTTT.

This clonotype was detected ten times or more. The rearrangement links TRBV7-9 to TRBJ2-2; TRBD2 is a possible D gene (5 bases). Germline V gives CDR1 SEHNR, CDR2 FQNEAQ (reference sequence). Trimming took off 7 bases at V and 0 bases at J, with 9 bases between the two ends. The CDR3 has 14 amino acids. The CDR3 bases are TGTGCCAGCATTCCGGGAACGAACACCGGGGAGCTGTTTTTT. Protein: CASIPGTNTGELFF.

This clonotype was picked up many times. Written as DNA, the CDR3 is TGTGCCAGCAGTTACTACCCGGGACAGGGTGCAGATACGCAGTATTTT. Its translation: CASSYYPGQGADTQYF. The chain links TRBV6-5 to TRBJ2-3; 9 positions match TRBD1. There are 16 residues in the CDR3. With V trimmed by 1 base and J by 4 bases, 6 bases remained unmatched. Germline CDR1 reads MNHEY; CDR2 reads SVGAGI.

This clonotype was counted ten times or more. V is TRBV7-2 and J is TRBJ2-5; 7 bases line up with TRBD2. The CDR3 runs 17 residues. The V gene end was trimmed by 2 bases and the J gene end by 2 bases; junction bases not matched to a gene: 11. CDR1 SGHTA and CDR2 FQGNSA come from the germline V gene. DNA for the CDR3: TGTGCCAGCAGCTTAAGCGGTCCGTCTAGCGGACAAGAGACCCAGTACTTC. Its protein is CASSLSGPSSGQETQYF. Filled out from reference TRBV7-2 and TRBJ2-5, the complete variable domain reads GAGVSQSPSNKVTEKGKDVELRCDPISGHTALYWYRQSLGQGLEFLIYFQGNSAPDKSGLPSDRFSAERTGGSVSTLTIQRTQQEDSAVYLCASSLSGPSSGQETQYFGPGTRLLVL.

This clonotype has a count of ten or more. The chain links TRBV7-2 to TRBJ2-1; D may be TRBD1 (5 bases). Trimming removed 5 bases from V and 6 bases from J, with 23 bases in between. Germline CDR1 is SGHTA and CDR2 is FQGNSA. The CDR3 sequence is 17 residues long. In DNA, the CDR3 is TGTGCCAGCAGCGCCAATCTCGGTCGGACAACTCTCAATGAGCAGTTCTTC. It encodes CASSANLGRTTLNEQFF.

This clonotype was seen at least ten times. The V and J genes are TRBV7-2 and TRBJ2-3, with 9 bases identical to TRBD1. The V gene's germline CDR1 is SGHTA and CDR2 FQGNSA. This CDR3 is 17 amino acids long. J lost 5 bases, V lost 5 bases, and 14 bases had no gene match. CDR3 DNA sequence: TGTGCCAGCAGCCAGCCCCAACGGGACAGGGACCAAGATACGCAGTATTTT. Its translation: CASSQPQRDRDQDTQYF.

This clonotype was picked up many times. The chain couples TRBV7-6 to TRBJ2-5, with TRBD1 matching 9 bases. The germline gives CDR1 SGHVS, CDR2 FNYEAQ. CDR3 length: 16 amino acids. V was pared by 5 bases and J by 1 base, with 8 bases of the junction left unmatched. The CDR3 nucleotides read TGTGCCAGCAGCCCAGGACAGGGGACACTCCAAGAGACCCAGTACTTC. Its protein is CASSPGQGTLQETQYF.